This record looks at one TCR beta chain sequence and its context. The data were obtained in a study of cytomegalovirus exposure and HLA in healthy donors. The donors were part of the roughly 130-subject validation cohort, which stood apart from the 666-subject first cohort. Sequencing used immunoSEQ multiplex PCR; TCRdb keeps in-frame clones, though not all of them. The profile shows about 110,000 clones, 70% to 85% of them singletons. CDR1 is MNHNS, CDR2 SASEGT, per germline. There are 16 residues in the CDR3. The ends lost 4 bases at V and 3 bases at J; junction bases unmatched: 12. This clonotype was obtained from a woman aged 18-35 years in good health and CMV-seronegative. The chain is built from TRBV6-1 and TRBJ2-7; TRBD1 aligns across 7 bases. The source material was PBMCs. Here the CDR3 reads CASSGHWTGAIYEQYF. The CDR3 DNA sequence: TGTGCCAGCAGTGGCCATTGGACAGGCGCCATCTACGAGCAGTACTTC.